What follows are 20 T cell receptor beta chains derived from one specimen sequenced in a study of T-cell reconstitution after alpha-beta-depleted transplantation in children. Library preparation (for TCRbeta) was performed with unique molecular identifiers. TCRdb itself ran the PCR reads through MiXCR, one entry per CDR3 protein. The sample yields more than 450,000 distinct CDR3 sequences, roughly 18% seen once. The input for sequencing was PBMCs from the stem cell graft donor, taken from the stem cell graft. These receptors were taken from a human donor who donated a stem cell graft to a child with acute lymphoblastic leukemia.

This clonotype came up a few times. The chain links TRBV9 to TRBJ2-1, with TRBD2 matching over 12 bases. Germline V gene lookup returns CDR1 SGDLS and CDR2 YYNGEE. With V trimmed by 0 bases and J by 7 bases, 8 bases remained unmatched. The CDR3 runs 17 residues. The CDR3 sequence is CASSVERMTSGRNEQFF. The CDR3 DNA reads TGTGCCAGCAGCGTAGAGAGGATGACTAGCGGGAGAAATGAGCAGTTCTTC.

This clonotype was seen a few times. The gene calls are TRBV20-1 and TRBJ2-7, with TRBD1 as a possible D gene (5 bases). V was cut by 7 bases and J by 3 bases, with 19 bases left in between. This CDR3 has 14 amino acids. Per germline, CDR1 DFQATT and CDR2 SNEGSKA (reference sequence). The CDR3 loop is CSVTIIPTDYEQYF. CDR3 DNA: TGCAGTGTTACAATCATTCCGACAGACTACGAGCAGTACTTC.

In this sample, this clonotype turned up a few times. This chain joins TRBV16 and TRBJ2-2; 10 bases line up with TRBD2. CDR1 and CDR2 from the germline V gene are KGHSY and FQNENV. This CDR3 contains 13 residues. The V gene end was trimmed by 8 bases and the J gene end by 7 bases; junction bases not matched to a gene: 4. CDR3: CASSSSGSGELFF. For the CDR3, the DNA is TGTGCCAGCTCTTCTAGCGGGAGCGGGGAGCTGTTTTTT.

The chain employs TRBV4-1 and TRBJ2-1; 9 bases are shared with TRBD2. V was clipped by 4 bases and J by 7 bases; unmatched bases: 8. The CDR3 has 15 amino acids. Germline CDR1 reads MGHRA; CDR2 reads YSYEKL. The CDR3 DNA sequence: TGCGCCAGCAGCCCCTTAGCGGGAGCTAAGAATGAGCAGTTCTTC. Protein product: CASSPLAGAKNEQFF.

The chain couples TRBV20-1 to TRBJ1-2; no clear D. The CDR3 is 11 residues long. Per germline, CDR1 DFQATT and CDR2 SNEGSKA (reference sequence). The ends were cut back, 2 bases at V and 4 bases at J, with 5 bases in the middle. The CDR3 sequence: CSARWVYGYTF. In DNA form, the CDR3 reads TGCAGTGCTAGATGGGTCTATGGCTACACCTTC.

V gene TRBV20-1 combines with J gene TRBJ2-7; 7 bases line up with TRBD2. The CDR3 is made up of 14 amino acids. Per the germline V gene, CDR1 is DFQATT and CDR2 is SNEGSKA (reference sequence). The V gene end was trimmed by 0 bases and the J gene end by 8 bases; junction bases not matched to a gene: 10. CDR3 residues: CSARDLSGESQQYF. The CDR3 nucleotides read TGCAGTGCTAGAGATCTGAGCGGGGAAAGCCAGCAGTACTTC.

The chain carries TRBV27 and TRBJ2-5, with D tentatively TRBD2 (5 bases). Germline V gene sequence: CDR1 MNHEY, CDR2 SMNVEV (reference sequence). V was shortened by 4 bases and J by 3 bases, with 6 bases between the two germline ends. CDR3 length: 12 amino acids. Here the CDR3 reads CASSSLEETQYF. The CDR3 nucleotides read TGTGCCAGCAGTTCACTAGAAGAGACCCAGTACTTC.

This clonotype has only a few counts. The chain employs TRBV13 and TRBJ2-3; perhaps TRBD2 as D (5 bases). The germline V gene has CDR1 PRHDT and CDR2 FYEKMQ (reference sequence). CDR3 size: 13 residues. V gave up 5 bases and J gave up 6 bases, with 12 bases separating them. CDR3: CASSLTRVDTQYF. CDR3 DNA sequence: TGTGCCAGCAGCCTAACGCGGGTGGATACGCAGTATTTT. Supplemented by reference TRBV13 and TRBJ2-3, the full variable domain reads AAGVIQSPRHLIKEKRETATLKCYPIPRHDTVYWYQQGPGQDPQFLISFYEKMQSDKGSIPDRFSAQQFSDYHSELNMSSLELGDSALYFCASSLTRVDTQYFGPGTRLTVL.

This chain uses TRBV11-2 with TRBJ1-1, with D possibly TRBD1 on 6 matching bases. The V gene's germline CDR1 is SGHAT and CDR2 FQNNGV. This CDR3 has 16 residues. The V and J ends lost 3 bases and 4 bases respectively, with 18 bases between them. The CDR3 is CASSLNGREGGTEAFF. The CDR3 DNA is TGTGCCAGCAGCTTGAACGGTCGAGAGGGGGGCACTGAAGCTTTCTTT.

This sequence joins TRBV5-1 and TRBJ2-7, with D possibly matching TRBD1 (5 bases). The CDR3 is made up of 13 amino acids. Germline values: CDR1 SGHRS, CDR2 YFSETQ. Trimming removed 4 bases from V and 2 bases from J, with 10 bases in between. This CDR3 is CASSHPQAYEQYF. The CDR3 nucleotides read TGCGCCAGCAGCCACCCACAGGCCTACGAGCAGTACTTC.

The chain links TRBV20-1 to TRBJ2-1; TRBD2 matches 9 bases. Germline CDR1 is DFQATT and CDR2 is SNEGSKA (reference sequence). V was pared by 2 bases and J by 5 bases, with 7 bases of the junction left unmatched. The length of the CDR3 is 15 residues. CDR3 sequence reads: CSARMGGRANNEQFF. The CDR3 nucleotides are TGCAGTGCTAGAATGGGCGGGAGGGCGAACAATGAGCAGTTCTTC.

In its sample, this clonotype was seen a few times. The chain couples TRBV18 to TRBJ2-3; unclear D gene. The CDR3 runs to 13 residues. Germline loops: CDR1 KGHSH, CDR2 LQKENI. V was clipped by 0 bases and J by 2 bases, with 3 bases between them. The CDR3 DNA reads TGTGCCAGCTCACCACCGACCACAGATACGCAGTATTTT. Residues: CASSPPTTDTQYF.

The table lists this clonotype with a few counts. The CDR3 spells CASSPLAGGANNEQFF. The CDR3 DNA follows: TGTGCCAGCAGTCCTCTAGCGGGAGGAGCGAACAATGAGCAGTTCTTC. The chain employs TRBV2 and TRBJ2-1, with TRBD2 matching 11 bases. There are 16 residues in the CDR3. Germline lookup yields CDR1 SNHLY and CDR2 FYNNEI. V dropped 5 bases and J dropped 5; count of bases not matched to a gene: 8.

Only a few counts were recorded for this clonotype. This chain connects TRBV12-3 or TRBV12-4 to TRBJ2-5; 10 bases agree with TRBD2. The CDR3 runs to 17 residues. With V trimmed by 5 bases and J by 4 bases, 13 bases remained unmatched. The CDR3 DNA is TGTGCCAGCAGTCCCCGGACTAGCGGACTTGCGGGAGAGACCCAGTACTTC. It translates to CASSPRTSGLAGETQYF.

This rearrangement joins TRBV27 to TRBJ1-1, with D possibly TRBD1 on 5 matching bases. From germline, CDR1 is MNHEY and CDR2 SMNVEV (reference sequence). V was trimmed by 6 bases and J by 3 bases, leaving 14 bases between them. The CDR3 consists of 14 residues. CDR3 nucleotide sequence: TGTGCCAGCAGCCCCACTCCAGGGTACACTGAAGCTTTCTTT. Residues: CASSPTPGYTEAFF.

This clonotype has just a few counts. The chain recombines TRBV27 with TRBJ2-5; possible D gene TRBD2, 5 bases. CDR1 is MNHEY and CDR2 is SMNVEV in the germline V gene (reference sequence). Between the trimmed V and J ends, which lost 3 bases and 4 bases, there was a span of 12 bases. This CDR3 has 14 amino acids. CDR3 in amino acids: CASSFVASTETQYF. CDR3 nucleotides: TGTGCCAGCAGTTTCGTAGCGTCTACAGAGACCCAGTACTTC.

J is TRBJ1-1 and V is TRBV20-1; 9 positions match TRBD1. V lost 5 bases to trimming and J lost 6 bases; unmatched junction nucleotides: 10. The CDR3 has 14 amino acids. The germline V gene has CDR1 DFQATT and CDR2 SNEGSKA (reference sequence). CDR3 amino acids: CSAEFRDRAPEAFF. The CDR3 DNA sequence: TGCAGTGCTGAGTTCCGGGACAGGGCTCCTGAAGCTTTCTTT.

This clonotype was detected only a few times. The rearrangement uses TRBV7-9 and TRBJ1-1, with unresolved D. Germline loops: CDR1 SEHNR, CDR2 FQNEAQ (reference sequence). The CDR3 is 16 amino acids. Trimming cost V 2 bases and J 3 bases, with 16 bases left between them. The CDR3 sequence is CASSLRIVGPDTEAFF. CDR3 coding DNA: TGTGCCAGCAGCTTACGGATTGTAGGCCCAGACACTGAAGCTTTCTTT.

This clonotype was counted a few times. The chain joins TRBV5-1 to TRBJ1-2, with unresolved D. The CDR3 runs to 16 residues. V was clipped by 4 bases and J by 4 bases, with 20 bases between them. Germline CDR1 reads SGHRS; CDR2 reads YFSETQ. The CDR3 DNA reads as TGCGCCAGCAGCATAACCACCAGGACGGATGCCTATGGCTACACCTTC. Its translation: CASSITTRTDAYGYTF.

The chain is built from TRBV6-5 and TRBJ2-2; TRBD2 matches 10 bases. Germline V gene lookup returns CDR1 MNHEY and CDR2 SVGAGI. Trimming took 4 bases from V and 5 from J; bases not matched to a gene: 7. This CDR3 contains 16 residues. CDR3 in DNA: TGTGCCAGCAGTTTGCCTAGCGGGAGATCTACCGGGGAGCTGTTTTTT. This sequence encodes CASSLPSGRSTGELFF.